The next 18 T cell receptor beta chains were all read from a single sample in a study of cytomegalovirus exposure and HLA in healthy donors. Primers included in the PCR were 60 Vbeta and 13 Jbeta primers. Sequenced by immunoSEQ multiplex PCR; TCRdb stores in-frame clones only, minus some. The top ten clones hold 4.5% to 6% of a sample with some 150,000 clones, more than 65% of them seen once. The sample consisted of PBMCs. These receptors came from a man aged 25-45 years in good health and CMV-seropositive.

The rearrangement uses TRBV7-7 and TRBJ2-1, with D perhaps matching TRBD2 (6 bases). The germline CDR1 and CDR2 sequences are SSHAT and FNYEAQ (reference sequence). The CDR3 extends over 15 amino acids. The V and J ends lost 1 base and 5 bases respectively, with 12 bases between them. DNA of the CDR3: TGTGCCAGCAGCTTAGACGGGAGTCTCCACAATGAGCAGTTCTTC. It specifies CASSLDGSLHNEQFF. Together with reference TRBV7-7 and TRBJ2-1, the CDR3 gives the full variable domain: GAGVSQSPRYKVTKRGQDVTLRCDPISSHATLYWYQQALGQGPEFLTYFNYEAQPDKSGLPSDRFSAERPEGSISTLTIQRTEQRDSAMYRCASSLDGSLHNEQFFGPGTRLTVL.

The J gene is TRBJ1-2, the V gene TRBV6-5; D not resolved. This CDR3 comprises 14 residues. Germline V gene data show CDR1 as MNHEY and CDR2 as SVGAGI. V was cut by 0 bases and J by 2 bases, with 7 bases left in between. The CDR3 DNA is TGTGCCAGCAGTTACTCGCAGAGGAACTATGGCTACACCTTC. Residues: CASSYSQRNYGYTF.

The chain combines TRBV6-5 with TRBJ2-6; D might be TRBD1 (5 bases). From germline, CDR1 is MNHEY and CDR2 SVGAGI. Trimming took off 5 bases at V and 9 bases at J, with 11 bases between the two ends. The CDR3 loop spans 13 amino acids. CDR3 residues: CASSGPGFNVLTF. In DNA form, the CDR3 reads TGTGCCAGCAGTGGCCCAGGGTTCAACGTCCTGACTTTC.

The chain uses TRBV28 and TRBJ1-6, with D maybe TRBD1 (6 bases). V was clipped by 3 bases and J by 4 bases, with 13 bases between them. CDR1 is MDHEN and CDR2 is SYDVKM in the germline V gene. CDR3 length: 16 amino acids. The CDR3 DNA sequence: TGTGCCAGCAGTTTCCCGATCGACAGGTATAATTCACCCCTCCACTTT. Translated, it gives CASSFPIDRYNSPLHF.

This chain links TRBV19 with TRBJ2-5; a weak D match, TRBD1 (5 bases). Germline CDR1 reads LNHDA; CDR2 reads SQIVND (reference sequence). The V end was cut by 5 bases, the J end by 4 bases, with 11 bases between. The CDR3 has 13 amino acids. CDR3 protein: CASSVTGSETQYF. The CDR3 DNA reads TGTGCCAGTAGTGTTACAGGATCAGAGACCCAGTACTTC.

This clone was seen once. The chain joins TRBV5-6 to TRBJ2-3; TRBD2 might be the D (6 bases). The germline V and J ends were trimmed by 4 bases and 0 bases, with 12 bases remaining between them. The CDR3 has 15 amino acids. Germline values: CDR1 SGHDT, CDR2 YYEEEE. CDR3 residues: CASSLSGTSTDTQYF. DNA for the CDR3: TGTGCCAGCAGCCTGTCCGGGACTAGCACAGATACGCAGTATTTT.

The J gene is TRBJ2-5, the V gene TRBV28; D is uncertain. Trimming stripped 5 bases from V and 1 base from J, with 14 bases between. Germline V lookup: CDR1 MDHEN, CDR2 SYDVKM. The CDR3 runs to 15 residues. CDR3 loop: CASSPQKPIQETQYF. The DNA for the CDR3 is TGTGCCAGCAGTCCCCAAAAGCCCATCCAAGAGACCCAGTACTTC.

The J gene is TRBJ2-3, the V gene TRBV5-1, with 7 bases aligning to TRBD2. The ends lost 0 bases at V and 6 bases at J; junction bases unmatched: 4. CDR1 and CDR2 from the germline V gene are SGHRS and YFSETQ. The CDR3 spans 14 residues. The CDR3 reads CASSLGRELDTQYF. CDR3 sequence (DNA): TGCGCCAGCAGCTTGGGGCGGGAGCTTGATACGCAGTATTTT.

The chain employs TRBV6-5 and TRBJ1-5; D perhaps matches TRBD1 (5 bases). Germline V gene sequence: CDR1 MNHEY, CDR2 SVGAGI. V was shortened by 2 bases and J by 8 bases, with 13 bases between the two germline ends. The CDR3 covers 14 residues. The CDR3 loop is CASSYEGGGKPQHF. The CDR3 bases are TGTGCCAGCAGTTACGAGGGCGGGGGAAAGCCCCAGCATTTT.

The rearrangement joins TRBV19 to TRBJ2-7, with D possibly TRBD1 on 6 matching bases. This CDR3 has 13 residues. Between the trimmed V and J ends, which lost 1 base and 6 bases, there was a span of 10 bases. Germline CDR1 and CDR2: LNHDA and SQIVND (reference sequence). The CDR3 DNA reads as TGTGCCAGTAGTATAGGAGGGACATCCGAGCAGTACTTC. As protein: CASSIGGTSEQYF.

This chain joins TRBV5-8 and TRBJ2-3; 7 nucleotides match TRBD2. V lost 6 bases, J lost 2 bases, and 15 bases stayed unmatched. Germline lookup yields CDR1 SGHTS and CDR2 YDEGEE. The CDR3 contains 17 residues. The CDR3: CASIPWETSPNTDTQYF. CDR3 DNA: TGTGCCAGCATTCCTTGGGAGACTAGCCCTAACACAGATACGCAGTATTTT.

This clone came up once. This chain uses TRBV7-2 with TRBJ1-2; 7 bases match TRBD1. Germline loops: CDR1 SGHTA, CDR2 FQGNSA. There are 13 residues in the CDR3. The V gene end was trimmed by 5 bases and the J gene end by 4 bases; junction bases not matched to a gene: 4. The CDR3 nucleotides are TGTGCCAGCAGCCCACAGGGGAGCTATGGCTACACCTTC. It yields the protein CASSPQGSYGYTF.

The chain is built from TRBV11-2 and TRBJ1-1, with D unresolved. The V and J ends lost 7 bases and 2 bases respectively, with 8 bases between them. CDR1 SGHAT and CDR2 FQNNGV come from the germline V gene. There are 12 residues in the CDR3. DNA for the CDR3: TGTGCCAGCACCTTGACTAACACTGAAGCTTTCTTT. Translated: CASTLTNTEAFF.

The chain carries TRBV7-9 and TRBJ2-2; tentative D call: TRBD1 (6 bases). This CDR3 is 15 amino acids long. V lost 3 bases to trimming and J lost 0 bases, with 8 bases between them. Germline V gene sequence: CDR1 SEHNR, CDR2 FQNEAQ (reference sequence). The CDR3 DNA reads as TGTGCCAGCAGCTTTGGGGGCGCGAACACCGGGGAGCTGTTTTTT. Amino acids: CASSFGGANTGELFF.

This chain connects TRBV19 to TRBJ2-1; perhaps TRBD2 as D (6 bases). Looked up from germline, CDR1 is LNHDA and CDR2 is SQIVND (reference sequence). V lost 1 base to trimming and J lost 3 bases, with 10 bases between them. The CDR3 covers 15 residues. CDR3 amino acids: CASSIGREVYNEQFF. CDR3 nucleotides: TGTGCCAGTAGTATAGGGAGGGAGGTCTACAATGAGCAGTTCTTC.

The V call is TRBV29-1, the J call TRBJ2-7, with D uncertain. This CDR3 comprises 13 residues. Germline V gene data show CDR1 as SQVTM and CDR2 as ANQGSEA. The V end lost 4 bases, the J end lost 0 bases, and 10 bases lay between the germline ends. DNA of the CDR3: TGCAGCGTTGTTCCCTATGGCTCCTACGAGCAGTACTTC. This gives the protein CSVVPYGSYEQYF.

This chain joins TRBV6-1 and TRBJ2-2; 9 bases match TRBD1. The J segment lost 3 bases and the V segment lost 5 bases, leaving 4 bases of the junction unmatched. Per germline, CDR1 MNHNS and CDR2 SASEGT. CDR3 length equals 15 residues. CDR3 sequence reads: CASSSGQGYTGELFF. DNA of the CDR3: TGTGCCAGCAGTTCCGGACAGGGGTACACCGGGGAGCTGTTTTTT.

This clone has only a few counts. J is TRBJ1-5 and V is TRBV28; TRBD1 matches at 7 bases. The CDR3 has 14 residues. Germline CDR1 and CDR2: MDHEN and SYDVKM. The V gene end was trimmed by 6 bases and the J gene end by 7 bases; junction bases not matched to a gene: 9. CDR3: CASRSGTAGQPQHF. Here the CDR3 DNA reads TGTGCCAGCAGGTCGGGGACAGCCGGCCAGCCCCAGCATTTT.